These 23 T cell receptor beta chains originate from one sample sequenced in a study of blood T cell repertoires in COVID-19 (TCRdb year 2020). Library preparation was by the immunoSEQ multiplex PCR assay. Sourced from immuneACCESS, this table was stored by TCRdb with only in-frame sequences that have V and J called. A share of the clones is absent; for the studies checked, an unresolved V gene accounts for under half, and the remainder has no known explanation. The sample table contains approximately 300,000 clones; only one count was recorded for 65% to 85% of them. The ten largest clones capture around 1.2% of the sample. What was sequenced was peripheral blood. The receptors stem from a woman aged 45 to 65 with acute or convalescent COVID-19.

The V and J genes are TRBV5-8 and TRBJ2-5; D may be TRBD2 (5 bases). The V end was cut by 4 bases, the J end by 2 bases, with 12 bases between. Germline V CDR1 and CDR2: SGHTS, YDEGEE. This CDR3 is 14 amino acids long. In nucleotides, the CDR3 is TGTGCCAGCAGCCGATCCGGGGTGCAAGAGACCCAGTACTTC. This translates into CASSRSGVQETQYF.

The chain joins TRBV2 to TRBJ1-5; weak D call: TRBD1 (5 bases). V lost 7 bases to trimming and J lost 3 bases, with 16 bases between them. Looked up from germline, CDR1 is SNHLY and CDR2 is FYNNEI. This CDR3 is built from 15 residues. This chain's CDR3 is CASTSVQGFNQPQHF. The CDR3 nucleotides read TGTGCCAGCACATCGGTTCAGGGTTTCAATCAGCCCCAGCATTTT.

CDR3 coding DNA: TGCGCCAGCGTCGGGGGGCTGGGCACAGATACGCAGTATTTT. Translating it yields CASVGGLGTDTQYF. The chain uses TRBV5-1 and TRBJ2-3; TRBD2 is a possible D gene (7 bases). Germline V gene sequence: CDR1 SGHRS, CDR2 YFSETQ. The V gene lost 7 bases and the J gene lost 1 base, with 13 bases spanning the gap. This CDR3 region has 14 residues.

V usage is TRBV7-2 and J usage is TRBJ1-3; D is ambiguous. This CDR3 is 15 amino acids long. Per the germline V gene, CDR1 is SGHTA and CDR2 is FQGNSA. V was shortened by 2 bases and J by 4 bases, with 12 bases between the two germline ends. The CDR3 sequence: CASSLSPGIGNTIYF. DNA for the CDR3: TGTGCCAGCAGCTTAAGTCCCGGGATAGGAAACACCATATATTTT.

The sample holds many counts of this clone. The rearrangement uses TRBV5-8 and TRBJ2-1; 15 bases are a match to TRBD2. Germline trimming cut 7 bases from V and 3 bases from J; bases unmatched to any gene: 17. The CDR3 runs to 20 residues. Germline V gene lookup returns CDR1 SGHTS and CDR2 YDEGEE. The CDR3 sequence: CASPLALGTSGRMDYNEQFF. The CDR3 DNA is TGTGCCAGCCCACTGGCCCTAGGGACTAGCGGGAGGATGGACTACAATGAGCAGTTCTTC.

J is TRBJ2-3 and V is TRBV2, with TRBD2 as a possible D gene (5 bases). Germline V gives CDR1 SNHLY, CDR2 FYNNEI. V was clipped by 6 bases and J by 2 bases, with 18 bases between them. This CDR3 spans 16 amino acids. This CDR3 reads CASSQILGPPTDTQYF. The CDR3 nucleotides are TGTGCCAGCAGCCAAATACTAGGGCCCCCCACAGATACGCAGTATTTT.

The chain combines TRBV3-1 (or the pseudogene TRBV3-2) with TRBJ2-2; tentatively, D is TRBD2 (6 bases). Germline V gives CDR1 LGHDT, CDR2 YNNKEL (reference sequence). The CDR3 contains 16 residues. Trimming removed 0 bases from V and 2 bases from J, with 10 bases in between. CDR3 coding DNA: TGTGCCAGCAGCCAAGATGTACTAGCAAACACCGGGGAGCTGTTTTTT. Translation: CASSQDVLANTGELFF.

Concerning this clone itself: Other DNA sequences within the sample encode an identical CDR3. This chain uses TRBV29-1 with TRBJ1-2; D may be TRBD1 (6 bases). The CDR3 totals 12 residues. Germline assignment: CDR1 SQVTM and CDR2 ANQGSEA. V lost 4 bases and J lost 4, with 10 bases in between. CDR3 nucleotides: TGCAGCGTTGCCCGGGACACCTATGGCTACACCTTC. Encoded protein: CSVARDTYGYTF.

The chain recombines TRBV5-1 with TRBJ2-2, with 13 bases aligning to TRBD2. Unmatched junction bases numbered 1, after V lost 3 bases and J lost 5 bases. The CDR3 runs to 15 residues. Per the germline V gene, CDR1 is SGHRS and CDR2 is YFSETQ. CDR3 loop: CASSWTSGGTGELFF. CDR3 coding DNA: TGCGCCAGCAGCTGGACTAGCGGGGGTACCGGGGAGCTGTTTTTT.

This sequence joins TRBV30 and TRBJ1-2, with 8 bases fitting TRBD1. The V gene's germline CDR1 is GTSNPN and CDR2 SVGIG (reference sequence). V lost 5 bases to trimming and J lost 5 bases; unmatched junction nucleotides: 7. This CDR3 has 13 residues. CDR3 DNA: TGTGCCTGGCAGGACAGGGTACAATATGGCTACACCTTC. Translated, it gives CAWQDRVQYGYTF.

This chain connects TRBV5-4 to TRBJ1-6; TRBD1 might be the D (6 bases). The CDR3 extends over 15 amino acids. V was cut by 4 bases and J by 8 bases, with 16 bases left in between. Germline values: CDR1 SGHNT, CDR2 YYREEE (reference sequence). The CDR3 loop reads CASSPSGGSYSPLHF. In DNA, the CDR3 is TGTGCCAGCAGCCCGTCGGGGGGCTCCTATTCACCCCTCCACTTT.

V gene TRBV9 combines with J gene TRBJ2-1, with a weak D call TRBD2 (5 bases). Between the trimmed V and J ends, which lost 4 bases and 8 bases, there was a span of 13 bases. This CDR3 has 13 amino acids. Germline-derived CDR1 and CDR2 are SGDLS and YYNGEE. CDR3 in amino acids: CASSPGLYDEQFF. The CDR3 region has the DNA TGTGCCAGCAGCCCAGGACTTTATGATGAGCAGTTCTTC.

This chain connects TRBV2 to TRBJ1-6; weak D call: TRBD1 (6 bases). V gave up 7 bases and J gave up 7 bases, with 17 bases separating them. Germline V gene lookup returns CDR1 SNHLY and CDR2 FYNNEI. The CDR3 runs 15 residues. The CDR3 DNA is TGTGCCAGCACCGCAATTACAGGGTCCAATTCACCCCTCCACTTT. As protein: CASTAITGSNSPLHF.

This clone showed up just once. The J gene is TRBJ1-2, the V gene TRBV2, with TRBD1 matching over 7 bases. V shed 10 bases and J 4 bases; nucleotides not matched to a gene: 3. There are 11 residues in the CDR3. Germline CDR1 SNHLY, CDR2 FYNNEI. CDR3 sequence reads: CATGTAYGYTF. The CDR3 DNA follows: TGTGCCACGGGGACAGCCTATGGCTACACCTTC.

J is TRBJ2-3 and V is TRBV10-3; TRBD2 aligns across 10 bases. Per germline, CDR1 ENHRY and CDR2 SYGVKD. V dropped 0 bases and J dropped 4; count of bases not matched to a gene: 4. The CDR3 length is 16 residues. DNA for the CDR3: TGTGCCATCAGTGAGTCCAGCGGGGGGGCCCCAGATACGCAGTATTTT. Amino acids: CAISESSGGAPDTQYF.

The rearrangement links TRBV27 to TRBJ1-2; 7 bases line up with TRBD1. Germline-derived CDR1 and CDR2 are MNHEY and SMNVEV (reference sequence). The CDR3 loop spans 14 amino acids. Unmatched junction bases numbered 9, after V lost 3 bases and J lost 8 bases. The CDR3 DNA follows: TGTGCCAGCAGTTTTACAGGGGATTTTAGAGGCTACACCTTC. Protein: CASSFTGDFRGYTF.

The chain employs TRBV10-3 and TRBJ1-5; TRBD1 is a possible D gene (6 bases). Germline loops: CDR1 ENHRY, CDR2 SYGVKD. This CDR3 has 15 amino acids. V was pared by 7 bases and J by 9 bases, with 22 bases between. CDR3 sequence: CAIKTGKAKGRPQHF. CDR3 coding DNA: TGTGCCATCAAGACAGGTAAGGCTAAGGGGAGGCCCCAGCATTTT.

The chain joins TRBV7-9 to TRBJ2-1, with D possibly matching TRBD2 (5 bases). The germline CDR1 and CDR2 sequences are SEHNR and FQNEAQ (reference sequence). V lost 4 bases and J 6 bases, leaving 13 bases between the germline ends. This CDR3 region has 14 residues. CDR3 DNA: TGTGCCAGCAGCTCCTCGGCGGGCCGCAATGAGCAGTTCTTC. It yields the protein CASSSSAGRNEQFF. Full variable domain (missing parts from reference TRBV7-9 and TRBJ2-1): DTGVSQNPRHKITKRGQNVTFRCDPISEHNRLYWYRQTLGQGPEFLTYFQNEAQLEKSRLLSDRFSAERPKGSFSTLEIQRTEQGDSAMYLCASSSSAGRNEQFFGPGTRLTVL.

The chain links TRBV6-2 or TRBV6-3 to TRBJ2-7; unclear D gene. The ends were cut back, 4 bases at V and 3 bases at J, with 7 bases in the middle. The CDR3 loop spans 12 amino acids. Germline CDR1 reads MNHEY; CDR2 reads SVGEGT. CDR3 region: CASSSTFYEQYF. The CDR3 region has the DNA TGTGCCAGCAGTTCGACATTCTACGAGCAGTACTTC.

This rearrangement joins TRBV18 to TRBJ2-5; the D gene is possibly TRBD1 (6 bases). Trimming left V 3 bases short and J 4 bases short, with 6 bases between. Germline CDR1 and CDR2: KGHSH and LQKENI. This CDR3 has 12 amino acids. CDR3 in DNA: TGTGCCAGCTCACCCAGGGGAGAGACCCAGTACTTC. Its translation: CASSPRGETQYF. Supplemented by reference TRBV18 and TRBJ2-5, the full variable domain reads NAGVMQNPRHLVRRRGQEARLRCSPMKGHSHVYWYRQLPEEGLKFMVYLQKENIIDESGMPKERFSAEFPKEGPSILRIQQVVRGDSAAYFCASSPRGETQYFGPGTRLLVL.

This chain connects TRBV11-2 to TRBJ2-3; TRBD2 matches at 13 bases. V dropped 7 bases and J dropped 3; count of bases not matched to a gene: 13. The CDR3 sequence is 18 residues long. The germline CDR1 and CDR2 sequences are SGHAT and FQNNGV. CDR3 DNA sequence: TGTGCCAGCAACGTGGTGGGACTAGCGGGGACTCTTACAGATACGCAGTATTTT. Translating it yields CASNVVGLAGTLTDTQYF.

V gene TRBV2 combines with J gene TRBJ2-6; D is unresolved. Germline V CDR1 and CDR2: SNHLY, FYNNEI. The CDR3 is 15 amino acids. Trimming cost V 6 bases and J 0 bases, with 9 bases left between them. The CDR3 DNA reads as TGTGCCAGCAGCACAGAACGCTCTGGGGCCAACGTCCTGACTTTC. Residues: CASSTERSGANVLTF.

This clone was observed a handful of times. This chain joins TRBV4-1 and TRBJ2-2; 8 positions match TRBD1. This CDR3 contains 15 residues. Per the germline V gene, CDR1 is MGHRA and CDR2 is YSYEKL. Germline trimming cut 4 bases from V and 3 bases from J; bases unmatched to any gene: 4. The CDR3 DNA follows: TGCGCCAGCAGCCGGACAGGGTGGGACACCGGGGAGCTGTTTTTT. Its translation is CASSRTGWDTGELFF.